The source of this TCR beta chain is a study of blood T cell repertoires in COVID-19. The table lists this clone with a count of one. The CDR3 consists of 14 residues. The germline V gene encodes CDR1 PRHDT and CDR2 FYEKMQ (reference sequence). The ends were cut back, 4 bases at V and 1 base at J, with 10 bases in the middle. Authors' analysis steps: Quantification of nucleated cells was approximated via reference gene primer amplification. The protocol was immunoSEQ multiplex PCR, while the TCRdb copy is restricted to in-frame clones and leaves out a portion. Clone size and the V and J calls come from that table; the DNA yielded D and trimming. The table records about 69,000 clones, 84% of them present only once. Patients at the Seattle site were enrolled during active infection and followed longitudinally.

This chain joins TRBV13 and TRBJ1-1; D gene uncertain. The material sequenced was peripheral blood. The receptor was isolated from a man aged 45-65 years with COVID-19, enrolled during active disease. For the CDR3, the DNA is TGTGCCAGCAGCTCCGGACTGTCGAACACTGAAGCTTTCTTT. It encodes CASSSGLSNTEAFF.